These 28 T cell receptor beta chains share one sample of origin, sequenced in a study of regulatory T cells in long-lasting Graves disease. Arm-PCR of CDR3 regions and iRepertoire HTBI primers were the basis on which TCR beta libraries were built. TCRdb passed the multiplex PCR reads through MiXCR, listing each CDR3 protein once. The profile shows approximately 540,000 distinct CDR3 sequences, 12% of them singletons. Time point here: newly diagnosed GD, antithyroid drugs for less than 3 months. From PBMCs, RNA was extracted and then used to make the TCR library. These data also featured in a second study, about T cells in Graves' hyperthyroidism and ophthalmopathy.

This material consisted of peripheral blood mononuclear cells (PBMCs), taken at new diagnosis, from a patient treated with antithyroid drugs. Receptors were obtained from a woman aged 25 to 39 with Graves disease.

Regarding this clonotype: A read error may explain this, as a much larger clone is one base away. The CDR3 does not end in the conserved phenylalanine or tryptophan, so this is likely a read error. This chain connects TRBV24-1 to TRBJ2-7; D is unresolved. V shed 3 bases and J shed 0 bases, with 8 bases lying between them. The germline V gene encodes CDR1 KGHDR and CDR2 SFDVKD. The CDR3 covers 14 residues. The chain's CDR3 is CATSDPASSYEQYS. The CDR3, as DNA: TGTGCCACCAGTGATCCCGCTAGCTCCTACGAGCAGTACTCC.

This clonotype was seen at least ten times. The chain links TRBV28 to TRBJ1-1; a possible D gene is TRBD1 (6 bases). V lost 3 bases and J 4 bases, leaving 15 bases between the germline ends. Germline V gene sequence: CDR1 MDHEN, CDR2 SYDVKM. The CDR3 covers 15 residues. CDR3 sequence reads: CASSLGGARGTEAFF. In nucleotides, the CDR3 is TGTGCCAGCAGTTTGGGGGGGGCGCGGGGCACTGAAGCTTTCTTT.

This clonotype was counted at least ten times. CDR3 coding DNA: TGCGCCAGCAGCCAAGAGGGGACAGCGAAGGGGACCGGGGAGCTGTTTTTT. Protein product: CASSQEGTAKGTGELFF. The chain links TRBV4-1 to TRBJ2-2; 7 bases map to TRBD1. The J segment lost 5 bases and the V segment lost 0 bases, leaving 9 bases of the junction unmatched. The CDR3 contains 17 residues. CDR1 is MGHRA, CDR2 YSYEKL, per germline.

The chain is built from TRBV6-2 or TRBV6-3 and TRBJ2-3; 10 bases are shared with TRBD2. Germline values: CDR1 MNHEY, CDR2 SVGEGT. Losses at the gene ends were 2 bases for V and 4 bases for J; bases not matched to a gene: 6. This CDR3 contains 16 residues. CDR3 sequence reads: CASSYVSGRGPDTQYF. The CDR3 DNA reads as TGTGCCAGCAGTTACGTGAGCGGGAGGGGTCCAGATACGCAGTATTTT.

There are many counts of this clonotype. V is TRBV11-3 and J is TRBJ1-6; D is perhaps TRBD1 (5 bases). Germline V lookup: CDR1 SGHNT, CDR2 YENEEA. V lost 6 bases and J 10 bases, leaving 16 bases between the germline ends. The CDR3 consists of 14 residues. CDR3 sequence: CASSSGTAGSPLHF. The CDR3 DNA reads as TGTGCCAGCAGTTCCGGGACGGCGGGATCACCCCTCCACTTT.

This clonotype has a count of ten or more. The chain has TRBV28 and TRBJ2-7, with 10 bases identical to TRBD2. The CDR3 contains 14 residues. With 2 bases clipped from V and 2 bases from J, the junction kept 0 bases outside the gene matches. Germline CDR1 is MDHEN and CDR2 is SYDVKM. CDR3 residues: CASSLGTSAYEQYF. CDR3 DNA sequence: TGTGCCAGCAGTTTAGGGACTAGCGCCTACGAGCAGTACTTC.

In this sample, this clonotype turned up many times. The chain joins TRBV28 to TRBJ1-5; no reliable D call. Germline loops: CDR1 MDHEN, CDR2 SYDVKM. Deletions cut 8 bases from V and 1 base from J, with 6 bases between. This CDR3 is 12 amino acids long. CDR3 DNA sequence: TGTGCCAGCCGAGGAAGCAATCAGCCCCAGCATTTT. This translates into CASRGSNQPQHF.

This clonotype was detected ten times or more. The chain has TRBV11-1 and TRBJ2-2; TRBD1 matches at 9 bases. CDR3 length equals 16 residues. Germline trimming cut 7 bases from V and 9 bases from J; bases unmatched to any gene: 15. The germline gives CDR1 SGHAT, CDR2 FQDESV (reference sequence). DNA for the CDR3: TGTGCCAGCACCCCCGGAGGGACAGGGTCCGGATGGGAGCTGTTTTTT. Translating gives CASTPGGTGSGWELFF.

This chain connects TRBV7-3 to TRBJ2-1; 12 positions agree with TRBD2. The CDR3 is 18 residues long. The germline CDR1 and CDR2 sequences are SGHTA and FQGTGA. The trim removed 5 bases at V and 4 bases at J, leaving 12 bases unmatched. CDR3 region: CASSADSGLAGLYNEQFF. The CDR3 bases are TGTGCCAGCAGCGCCGACTCGGGACTAGCGGGCTTGTACAATGAGCAGTTCTTC. The full variable domain, its missing parts supplied by reference TRBV7-3 and TRBJ2-1, is GAGVSQTPSNKVTEKGKYVELRCDPISGHTALYWYRQSLGQGPEFLIYFQGTGAADDSGLPNDRFFAVRPEGSVSTLKIQRTERGDSAVYLCASSADSGLAGLYNEQFFGPGTRLTVL.

This clonotype has at least ten counts. The J gene is TRBJ1-6, the V gene TRBV28; possibly TRBD1 for D (5 bases). Trimming pared 2 bases from V and 8 bases from J, leaving 10 bases between. CDR1 and CDR2 from the germline V gene are MDHEN and SYDVKM. The CDR3 is made up of 14 amino acids. CDR3 loop: CASSLQGEYSPLHF. In DNA, the CDR3 is TGTGCCAGCAGTTTACAGGGCGAGTATTCACCCCTCCACTTT.

This clonotype was picked up many times. As DNA, the CDR3 is TGTGCCAGCAGCCAACATAAGTACAGCGTAGCCGGGGAGCTGTTTTTT. This gives the protein CASSQHKYSVAGELFF. The chain couples TRBV3-1 to TRBJ2-2; no clear D. The CDR3 is 16 amino acids. Germline V CDR1 and CDR2: LGHDT, YNNKEL (reference sequence). The V end was cut by 2 bases, the J end by 6 bases, with 16 bases between. Combining the CDR3 with reference TRBV3-1 and TRBJ2-2 gives the whole variable domain DTAVSQTPKYLVTQMGNDKSIKCEQNLGHDTMYWYKQDSKKFLKIMFSYNNKELIINETVPNRFSPKSPDKAHLNLHINSLELGDSAVYFCASSQHKYSVAGELFFGEGSRLTVL.

This clonotype was detected many times. One junction end does not reproduce the germline sequence, and a read error may be involved. The chain is built from TRBV6-1 and TRBJ2-5; D is unclear. The length of the CDR3 is 12 residues. Per germline, CDR1 MNHNS and CDR2 SASEGT. Here the CDR3 reads CASCDQKETQYF. CDR3 bases: TGTGCCAGCTGTGACCAAAAGGAGACCCAGTACTTC.

This clonotype appeared many times. The genes are TRBV25-1 and TRBJ2-1; D possibly corresponds to TRBD2 (6 bases). Germline values: CDR1 MGHDK, CDR2 SYGVNS. V was pared by 3 bases and J by 4 bases, with 13 bases between. The CDR3 has 15 amino acids. CDR3 in DNA: TGTGCCAGCAGTGAGTCGGGAGCAACGTACAATGAGCAGTTCTTC. It codes for CASSESGATYNEQFF.

A word on this clonotype: Only one base separates this from a far larger clonotype, so it likely reflects a read error. The chain carries TRBV24-1 and TRBJ2-7, with 10 bases aligning to TRBD1. The germline gives CDR1 KGHDR, CDR2 SFDVKD. The CDR3 consists of 15 residues. Trimming took 4 bases from V and 7 from J; bases not matched to a gene: 9. DNA for the CDR3: TGTGCCACCAGTGAAGGGGACAGGGGTCTGAATGAGCAGTACTTC. Amino acids: CATSEGDRGLNEQYF.

This clonotype was recorded many times. This chain joins TRBV30 and TRBJ1-1, with D possibly TRBD1 on 6 matching bases. Germline values: CDR1 GTSNPN, CDR2 SVGIG (reference sequence). The CDR3 is 14 amino acids. Trimming removed 4 bases from V and 0 bases from J, with 12 bases in between. CDR3 in amino acids: CAWIQTGLNTEAFF. The CDR3, as DNA: TGTGCCTGGATCCAGACAGGCTTGAACACTGAAGCTTTCTTT.

This chain uses TRBV6-2 or TRBV6-3 with TRBJ2-1, with 10 bases identical to TRBD2. The CDR3 runs to 15 residues. The junction had 6 bases not matched to a gene; V was cut back by 5 bases and J by 5 bases. Germline values: CDR1 MNHEY, CDR2 SVGEGT. Here the CDR3 DNA reads TGTGCCAGCAGTCCCAGACTAGCGGGTAACAATGAGCAGTTCTTC. Translated: CASSPRLAGNNEQFF.

This clonotype was counted at least ten times. The chain's CDR3 is CASSLEAGPEAFF. The CDR3 coding sequence is TGCGCCAGCAGCTTGGAGGCGGGCCCTGAAGCTTTCTTT. The genes are TRBV5-1 and TRBJ1-1; D gene unclear. CDR3 length: 13 amino acids. Per germline, CDR1 SGHRS and CDR2 YFSETQ. V lost 0 bases and J 6 bases, leaving 9 bases between the germline ends.

Remarks on this clonotype: This may come from a read error, since a much larger clone is one base off. CDR3 in amino acids: CAISPLDRGPNEQFF. CDR3 DNA: TGTGCCATCAGCCCGTTGGACAGGGGGCCAAATGAGCAGTTCTTC. The gene calls are TRBV11-3 and TRBJ2-1; 11 positions match TRBD1. The CDR3 contains 15 residues. The V gene's germline CDR1 is SGHNT and CDR2 YENEEA.

This clonotype appeared a few times. The J gene is TRBJ2-7, the V gene TRBV11-3, with 11 bases that match TRBD2. Germline trimming cut 0 bases from V and 4 bases from J; bases unmatched to any gene: 5. There are 16 residues in the CDR3. Per germline, CDR1 SGHNT and CDR2 YENEEA. The CDR3 spells CASSLELAGDWYEQYF. DNA for the CDR3: TGTGCCAGCAGCTTAGAACTAGCGGGAGATTGGTACGAGCAGTACTTC.

A word on this clonotype: A much bigger clone sits one base away, suggesting this may be a read error. V and J are TRBV19 and TRBJ1-1, with D possibly matching TRBD1 (6 bases). This CDR3 has 15 residues. Germline-derived CDR1 and CDR2 are LNHDA and SQIVND (reference sequence). Trimming pared 7 bases from V and 3 bases from J, leaving 18 bases between. CDR3 DNA: TGTGCCAGTACTCTAACCGGGACAATGGACACTGAAGCTTTCTTT. Translation gives CASTLTGTMDTEAFF.

This clonotype was counted many times. The CDR3 coding sequence is TGTGCCAGCAGTTCCGATCTAAGGAAACTGTTTTTT. Translation gives CASSSDLRKLFF. The genes are TRBV28 and TRBJ1-4; D call uncertain. The CDR3 covers 12 residues. The ends were cut back, 4 bases at V and 11 bases at J, with 11 bases in the middle. Germline V gene data show CDR1 as MDHEN and CDR2 as SYDVKM.

The chain recombines TRBV2 with TRBJ2-1; D gene uncertain. CDR1 is SNHLY, CDR2 FYNNEI, per germline. The length of the CDR3 is 13 residues. Trimming stripped 3 bases from V and 5 bases from J, with 8 bases between. The DNA of the CDR3 is TGTGCCAGCAGTGACAGACGAAACAATGAGCAGTTCTTC. Translating it yields CASSDRRNNEQFF.

This clonotype appeared a few times. This chain connects TRBV14 to TRBJ2-3; the match to TRBD2 covers 7 bases. This CDR3 is 14 amino acids long. Germline V gene sequence: CDR1 SGHDN, CDR2 FVKESK. The V segment lost 4 bases and the J segment 4 bases; nucleotides outside the gene matches: 5. The CDR3 DNA follows: TGTGCCAGCAGCCCGACTAGCCCGGCAGATACGCAGTATTTT. Translated: CASSPTSPADTQYF.

This clonotype was seen many times. V gene TRBV2 combines with J gene TRBJ2-6; no firm D call. The CDR3 is made up of 13 amino acids. V was trimmed by 3 bases and J by 3 bases, leaving 3 bases between them. The V gene's germline CDR1 is SNHLY and CDR2 FYNNEI. CDR3 nucleotide sequence: TGTGCCAGCAGTGAGATTGGGGCCAACGTCCTGACTTTC. It specifies CASSEIGANVLTF.

This clonotype is a singleton in its sample. The rearrangement links TRBV11-3 to TRBJ2-7, with 10 nucleotides matching TRBD2. CDR1 and CDR2 (germline): SGHNT, YENEEA. V trimming: 5 bases; J trimming: 4 bases; junction bases outside the gene matches: 8. The CDR3 loop spans 15 amino acids. CDR3 sequence reads: CASSRGASGSYEQYF. The CDR3 nucleotides are TGTGCCAGCAGCCGTGGGGCTAGCGGGAGTTACGAGCAGTACTTC.

The table lists this clonotype with many counts. V and J are TRBV6-2 or TRBV6-3 and TRBJ1-5; weak D call: TRBD1 (5 bases). The CDR3 covers 18 residues. The germline V gene has CDR1 MNHEY and CDR2 SVGEGT. Trimming removed 2 bases from V and 7 bases from J, with 24 bases in between. CDR3 in amino acids: CASSYPRAGLPYGQPQHF. CDR3 DNA sequence: TGTGCCAGCAGTTACCCCAGGGCGGGACTACCGTATGGGCAGCCCCAGCATTTT.

This clonotype was seen repeatedly, ten times or more. CDR3 amino acids: CASATGPDTQYF. DNA for the CDR3: TGTGCCAGCGCGACGGGGCCAGATACGCAGTATTTT. The chain couples TRBV11-2 to TRBJ2-3, with D perhaps being TRBD1 or TRBD2 (5 bases each). The CDR3 spans 12 residues. The germline gives CDR1 SGHAT, CDR2 FQNNGV. The V end was cut by 8 bases, the J end by 4 bases, with 10 bases between.

At least ten counts were recorded for this clonotype. The chain uses TRBV24-1 and TRBJ2-5; D not resolved. Germline V gives CDR1 KGHDR, CDR2 SFDVKD. This CDR3 is 13 amino acids long. V was clipped by 0 bases and J by 5 bases, with 6 bases between them. The DNA for the CDR3 is TGTGCCACCAGTGATTTGGCCGTCGAGACCCAGTACTTC. This encodes CATSDLAVETQYF.